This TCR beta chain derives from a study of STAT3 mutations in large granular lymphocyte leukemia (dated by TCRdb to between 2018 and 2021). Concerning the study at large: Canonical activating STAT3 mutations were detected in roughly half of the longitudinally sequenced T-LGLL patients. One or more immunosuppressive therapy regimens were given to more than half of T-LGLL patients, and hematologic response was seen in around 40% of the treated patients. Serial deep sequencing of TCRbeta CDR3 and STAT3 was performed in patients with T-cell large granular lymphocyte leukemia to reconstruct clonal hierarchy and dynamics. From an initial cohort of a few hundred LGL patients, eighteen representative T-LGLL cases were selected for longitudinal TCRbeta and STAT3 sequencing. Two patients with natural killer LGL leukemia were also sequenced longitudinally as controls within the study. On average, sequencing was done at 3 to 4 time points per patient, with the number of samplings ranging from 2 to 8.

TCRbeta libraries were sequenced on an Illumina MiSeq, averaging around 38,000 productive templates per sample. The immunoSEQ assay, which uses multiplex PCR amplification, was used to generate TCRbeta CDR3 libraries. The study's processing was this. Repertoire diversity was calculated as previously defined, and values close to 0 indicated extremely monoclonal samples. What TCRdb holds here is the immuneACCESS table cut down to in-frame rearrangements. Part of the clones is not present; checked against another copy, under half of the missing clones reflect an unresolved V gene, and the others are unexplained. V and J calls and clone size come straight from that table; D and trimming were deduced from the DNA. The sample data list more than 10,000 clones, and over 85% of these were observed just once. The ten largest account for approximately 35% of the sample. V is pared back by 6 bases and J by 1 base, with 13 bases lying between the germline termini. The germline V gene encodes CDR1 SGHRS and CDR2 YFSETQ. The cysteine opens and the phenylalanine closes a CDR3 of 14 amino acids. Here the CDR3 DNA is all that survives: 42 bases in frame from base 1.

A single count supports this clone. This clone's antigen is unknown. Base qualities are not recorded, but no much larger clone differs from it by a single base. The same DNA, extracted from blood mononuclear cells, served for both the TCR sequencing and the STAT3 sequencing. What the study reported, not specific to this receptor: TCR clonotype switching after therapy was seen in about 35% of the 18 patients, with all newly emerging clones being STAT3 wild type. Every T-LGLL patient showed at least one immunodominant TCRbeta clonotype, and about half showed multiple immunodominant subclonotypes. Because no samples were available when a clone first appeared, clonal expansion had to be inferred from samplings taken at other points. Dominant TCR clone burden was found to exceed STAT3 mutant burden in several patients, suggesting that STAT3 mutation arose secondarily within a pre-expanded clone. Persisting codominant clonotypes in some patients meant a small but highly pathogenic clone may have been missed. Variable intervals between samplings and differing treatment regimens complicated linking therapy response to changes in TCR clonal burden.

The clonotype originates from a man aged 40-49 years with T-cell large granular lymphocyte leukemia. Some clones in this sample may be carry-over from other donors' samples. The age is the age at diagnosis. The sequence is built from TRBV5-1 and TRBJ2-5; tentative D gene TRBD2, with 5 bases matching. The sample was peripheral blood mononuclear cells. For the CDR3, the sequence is CASTAPSGQETQYF. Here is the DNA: TGCGCCAGCACCGCCCCGAGCGGCCAAGAGACCCAGTACTTC. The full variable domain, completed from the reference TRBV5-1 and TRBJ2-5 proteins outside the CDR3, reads KAGVTQTPRYLIKTRGQQVTLSCSPISGHRSVSWYQQTPGQGLQFLFEYFSETQRNKGNFPGRFSGRQFSNSRSEMNVSTLELGDSALYLCASTAPSGQETQYFGPGTRLLVL.